A selection of T cell receptor beta chains follows, all from one sample in a study of blood T cell repertoires in COVID-19. The data were produced by immunoSEQ multiplex PCR, yet TCRdb's version contains in-frame clones alone and is incomplete. The sample carries under 150,000 clones, 85% recorded once. The sample comprised peripheral blood. Receptors originate from a human donor in a cohort sampled during active COVID-19. Both conserved end residues are part of each CDR3. A D gene is named only where the DNA matches it firmly. The listing skips clone size in some rows; elsewhere it reads once, few, many or a size class.

TRBV3-1/TRBV3-2	NA	NA	TRBJ1-5	TGTGCCAGCAGTCAAGGCCTCGGAGGTGGCAATCAGCCCCAGCATTTT	CASSQGLGGGNQPQHF
TRBV15	NA	NA	TRBJ2-1	TGTGCCACCAGCGGGGGGTGGGGGGAACAATACAATGAGCAGTTCTTC	CATSGGWGEQYNEQFF
TRBV4-3	NA	NA	TRBJ2-3	TGCGCCAGCAGCCAACCTGGCGGAGAGAGCACAGATACGCAGTATTTT	CASSQPGGESTDTQYF
TRBV6-6	NA	NA	TRBJ2-5	TGTGCCAGCAGGGAGGGACTCCTCGAGGGGGAGACCCAGTACTTC	CASREGLLEGETQYF
TRBV4-3	NA	NA	TRBJ1-6	TGCGCCAGCAGCCAAGTGTTCGGTTTCTCTAATTCACCCCTCCACTTT	CASSQVFGFSNSPLHF
TRBV6-4	NA	NA	TRBJ2-1	TGTGCCAGCAGTGACTCGGGCCGGGGTTTATACAATGAGCAGTTCTTC	CASSDSGRGLYNEQFF
TRBV7-9	NA	TRBD1	TRBJ2-7	TGTGCCAGCAGCTCCCGTCAGGGGGTGTACGAGCAGTACTTC	CASSSRQGVYEQYF
TRBV7-2	NA	NA	TRBJ1-5	TGTGCCAGCAGCTCTTCGGGGGGCAATCAGCCCCAGCATTTT	CASSSSGGNQPQHF
TRBV19	NA	NA	TRBJ2-4	TGTGCCAGTAGTACTAGGGGCCAGAAAAACATTCAGTACTTC	CASSTRGQKNIQYF
TRBV18	NA	TRBD2	TRBJ2-3	TGTGCCAGCTCACTGACCTCCAACCCTAGCGGGGGGATGATAAATACGCAGTATTTT	CASSLTSNPSGGMINTQYF
TRBV20-1	NA	NA	TRBJ1-2	TGCAGTGCTATCGGCAACAGTGGCTACACCTTC	CSAIGNSGYTF
TRBV7-8	NA	TRBD1	TRBJ1-6	TGTGCCAGCAGAACCAGGGGGCTGAATTCACCCCTCCACTTT	CASRTRGLNSPLHF
TRBV28	once	NA	TRBJ2-5	TGTGAAACAGGGTCAGGAGAGACCCAGTACTTC	CETGSGETQYF
TRBV19	NA	NA	TRBJ2-1	TGTGCCAGTAGTATACTCCCCCAACATCACGCCCCCAATGAGCAGTTCTTC	CASSILPQHHAPNEQFF
TRBV3-1/TRBV3-2	NA	TRBD1	TRBJ1-1	TGTGCCAGCAGCCAAGGGAGACAGGGGTTGGGCACTGAAGCTTTCTTT	CASSQGRQGLGTEAFF
TRBV4-2	once	TRBD2	TRBJ2-1	TGTGCCAGCAGCCAAGTCCCCAGCGGGGGCACTACTTACAATGAGCAGTTCTTC	CASSQVPSGGTTYNEQFF
TRBV7-9	once	TRBD2	TRBJ2-5	TGTGCCAGCAGCTTAGGTGCTAGCGGGGGCTCGTACCAAGAGACCCAGTACTTC	CASSLGASGGSYQETQYF
TRBV18	NA	NA	TRBJ2-7	TGTGCCAGCTCACCACCTGCTAAATACGAGCAGTACTTC	CASSPPAKYEQYF
TRBV3-1/TRBV3-2	NA	TRBD1	TRBJ2-7	TGTGCCAGCAGCCAGAGACAGGGAGCCTACGAGCAGTACTTC	CASSQRQGAYEQYF
TRBV10-3	NA	NA	TRBJ2-2	TGTGCCATGGGAGGGGCGGGGGCGCAGACCGGGGAGCTGTTTTTT	CAMGGAGAQTGELFF
TRBV3-1/TRBV3-2	few	NA	TRBJ2-1	TGTGCCAGCAGCCAACCCCTAGAGTTCTTC	CASSQPLEFF
TRBV6-5	NA	NA	TRBJ1-2	TGTGCCAGCACCCGCAGGGACTATGGCTACACCTTC	CASTRRDYGYTF
TRBV7-2	NA	NA	TRBJ1-6	TGTGCCAGCAGCGCCCAGGGCTATAATTCACCCCTCCACTTT	CASSAQGYNSPLHF
TRBV5-1	NA	TRBD1	TRBJ2-7	TGCGCCAGCAGCGGTAAGGGACAGGGAGCGAACGAGCAGTACTTC	CASSGKGQGANEQYF
TRBV6-2/TRBV6-3	NA	NA	TRBJ1-5	TGTGCCAGCAGTTACACAGGATATCAGCCCCAGCATTTT	CASSYTGYQPQHF
TRBV9	few	NA	TRBJ1-1	TGTGCCAGCAGCGCGACAGGGAACACTGAAGCTTTCTTT	CASSATGNTEAFF
TRBV5-1	NA	NA	TRBJ2-5	TGCGCCAGCAACGCAGGGATCGCCCCTCAAGAGACCCAGTACTTC	CASNAGIAPQETQYF
TRBV6-5	NA	NA	TRBJ1-2	TGTGCCAGCAGTTCGGGATATAACTATGGCTACACCTTC	CASSSGYNYGYTF
TRBV5-1	many	NA	TRBJ1-2	TGCGCCAGCAGCCCAAGATGGGGCGACTATGGCTACACCTTC	CASSPRWGDYGYTF
TRBV5-1	NA	NA	TRBJ1-2	TGCGCCAGCAGCTTTCAGGGCAACTATGGCTACACCTTC	CASSFQGNYGYTF
TRBV19	NA	NA	TRBJ2-1	TGTGCCAGTATAGGGAGTAGTGAGCAGTTCTTC	CASIGSSEQFF
TRBV28	NA	NA	TRBJ1-3	TGTGCCAGCAGTGAAGCCTATGACACCATATATTTT	CASSEAYDTIYF
TRBV6-1	once	NA	TRBJ1-5	TGTGCCAGCAGTGAATGGAGGGATCAGCCCCAGCATTTT	CASSEWRDQPQHF
TRBV7-7	NA	TRBD2	TRBJ2-3	TGTGCCAGCAGCTCCGGACTAGCGGGTGTGACAGATACGCAGTATTTT	CASSSGLAGVTDTQYF
TRBV11-2	once	NA	TRBJ2-7	TGTGCCAGCAGCTTAGGGACAGAATACGAGCAGTACTTC	CASSLGTEYEQYF
TRBV5-1	NA	TRBD1	TRBJ1-1	TGCGCCAGCAGCGGGACAGGGGACACTGAAGCTTTCTTT	CASSGTGDTEAFF
TRBV25-1	NA	TRBD2	TRBJ2-1	TGTGCCAGCAGTACCTCACCTCTAGCGGGGTCTCCTAATGAGCAGTTCTTC	CASSTSPLAGSPNEQFF
TRBV13	NA	NA	TRBJ2-1	TGTGCCAGCAGCTTAGAAACTAGCCTAGGCATTGAGCAGTTCTTC	CASSLETSLGIEQFF
TRBV7-2	NA	NA	TRBJ2-3	TGTGCCAGCAGCTTTGGGGGCCGGGATACGCAGTATTTT	CASSFGGRDTQYF
TRBV6-2/TRBV6-3	NA	TRBD1	TRBJ2-7	TGTGCCAGCACCCCAAGCTCAGGGGGCTCCTACGAGCAGTACTTC	CASTPSSGGSYEQYF
TRBV9	NA	NA	TRBJ1-2	TGTGCCAGCAGTGGGGGGGATAACTATGGCTACACCTTC	CASSGGDNYGYTF
TRBV30	once	NA	TRBJ2-7	TGTGCCTGGAGTGCTGGCCCCTACGAGCAGTACTTC	CAWSAGPYEQYF
TRBV20-1	NA	TRBD2	TRBJ2-3	TGCAGTGCTAGTTGGTTAGCGGGGGGCACAGATACGCAGTATTTT	CSASWLAGGTDTQYF
TRBV6-5	NA	NA	TRBJ2-1	TGTGCCAGCAGTCCCCAGGCGGGTTACAATGAGCAGTTCTTC	CASSPQAGYNEQFF
TRBV6-6	NA	NA	TRBJ1-1	TGTGCCAGCAGTTACGGGACACTGAACACTGAAGCTTTCTTT	CASSYGTLNTEAFF
TRBV9	NA	TRBD1	TRBJ1-2	TGTGCCAGCACCACAGAAGGGGGACAGGGGATCTATGGCTACACCTTC	CASTTEGGQGIYGYTF
TRBV27	NA	TRBD1	TRBJ1-5	TGTGCCAGCAGAAGGACAGGCCCCAATCAGCCCCAGCATTTT	CASRRTGPNQPQHF
TRBV6-5	NA	NA	TRBJ1-1	TGTGCCAGCAGTTACCTAACAGGTGAAGCTTTCTTT	CASSYLTGEAFF
TRBV7-9	NA	NA	TRBJ1-1	TGTGCCAGCAGCTTAGTTGCGTCTAAGATATTAGCTTTCTTT	CASSLVASKILAFF
TRBV3-1/TRBV3-2	NA	NA	TRBJ1-4	TGTGCCAGCAGCCAGAGATCGAATGAAAAACTGTTTTTT	CASSQRSNEKLFF
TRBV15	NA	TRBD1	TRBJ1-4	TGTGCCACCAGCAGAGGCGGGACAGATGAAAAACTGTTTTTT	CATSRGGTDEKLFF
TRBV28	NA	TRBD1	TRBJ1-5	TGTGCCAGCAGTTCACAGGGGCGGAGGGGTCAGCCCCAGCATTTT	CASSSQGRRGQPQHF